These 19 T cell receptor beta chains originate from one sample sequenced in a study of T cells in Graves' hyperthyroidism and ophthalmopathy. Amplification of TCR beta CDR3 regions used RNA as the template. Researchers ran a first-round RT-PCR on the TCR CDR3 using the HTBI primer set. Using its own MiXCR run on the multiplex PCR reads, TCRdb lists one record per CDR3 protein. The data show over 300,000 distinct CDR3 sequences, with more than 11% seen just once and 11% held by the top ten. Sequenced: blood. Receptors originate from a woman aged 60 to 75 with Graves' hyperthyroidism.

Many counts were recorded for this clonotype. CDR3 nucleotides: TGCAGTGCTAGTTTGGCAGGGAACGAGCAGTACTTC. Translating it yields CSASLAGNEQYF. The genes are TRBV20-1 and TRBJ2-7; D may be TRBD1 (5 bases). Trimming took 3 bases from V and 5 from J, leaving 11 bases between them. The germline V gene encodes CDR1 DFQATT and CDR2 SNEGSKA (reference sequence). This CDR3 spans 12 amino acids.

At least ten counts were recorded for this clonotype. The V call is TRBV7-8, the J call TRBJ2-1, with 7 positions matching TRBD1. V dropped 3 bases and J dropped 6; count of bases not matched to a gene: 5. This CDR3 is 14 amino acids long. In germline, CDR1 is SGHVS, CDR2 FQNEAQ. This CDR3 is CASSLGQSFNEQFF. The CDR3 nucleotides are TGTGCCAGCAGCTTGGGACAGAGTTTCAATGAGCAGTTCTTC.

A few counts support this clonotype. The J gene is TRBJ2-3, the V gene TRBV28; 8 bases align to TRBD1. Germline V CDR1 and CDR2: MDHEN, SYDVKM. V shed 4 bases and J 4 bases; nucleotides not matched to a gene: 7. The CDR3 consists of 15 residues. The CDR3 sequence is CASSSPRGRADTQYF. Here the CDR3 DNA reads TGTGCCAGCAGTTCCCCCAGGGGGCGGGCAGATACGCAGTATTTT.

In this sample, this clonotype turned up many times. V gene TRBV30 combines with J gene TRBJ1-6; 7 bases fit TRBD1. V trimming: 4 bases; J trimming: 4 bases; junction bases outside the gene matches: 7. This CDR3 spans 15 amino acids. Germline lookup yields CDR1 GTSNPN and CDR2 SVGIG (reference sequence). The CDR3 bases are TGTGCCTGGAATGAAATGGGACAGTATAATTCACCCCTCCACTTT. This codes for CAWNEMGQYNSPLHF.

For this clonotype: A much larger clonotype is one base distant, so this may be a read error. The chain joins TRBV6-9 to TRBJ2-1; TRBD1 matches at 8 bases. This CDR3 comprises 14 residues. V gave up 3 bases and J gave up 2 bases; unmatched junction bases: 0. CDR1 and CDR2 (germline): MNHGY, SVAAGI. This CDR3 reads CASSYRGPYNEQFF. DNA of the CDR3: TGTGCCAGCAGTTACAGGGGGCCCTACAATGAGCAGTTCTTC.

This chain connects TRBV20-1 to TRBJ2-5; D is perhaps TRBD1 (5 bases). V was shortened by 0 bases and J by 5 bases, with 7 bases between the two germline ends. Germline assignment: CDR1 DFQATT and CDR2 SNEGSKA (reference sequence). This CDR3 contains 12 residues. In DNA form, the CDR3 reads TGCAGTGCTAGAGAATCAGGGGAGACCCAGTACTTC. Its translation: CSARESGETQYF.

The V call is TRBV9, the J call TRBJ2-7; possibly TRBD1 or TRBD2 for D (5 bases each). This CDR3 region has 15 residues. CDR1 is SGDLS and CDR2 is YYNGEE in the germline V gene. The V and J ends lost 2 bases and 4 bases respectively, with 16 bases between them. CDR3 sequence: CASSVAGTDNYEQYF. For the CDR3, the DNA is TGTGCCAGCAGCGTGGCCGGGACGGATAATTACGAGCAGTACTTC.

This clonotype has a handful of counts. The genes are TRBV5-4 and TRBJ1-2; D unclear. Looked up from germline, CDR1 is SGHNT and CDR2 is YYREEE (reference sequence). Trimming removed 4 bases at V and 6 bases at J, with 19 bases between. The CDR3 runs to 15 residues. CDR3 in amino acids: CASSPGSARINGYTF. The CDR3 region has the DNA TGTGCCAGCAGCCCGGGGTCCGCCCGGATAAATGGCTACACCTTC. Complete variable domain (other parts from reference TRBV5-4 and TRBJ1-2): ETGVTQSPTHLIKTRGQQVTLRCSSQSGHNTVSWYQQALGQGPQFIFQYYREEENGRGNFPPRFSGLQFPNYSSELNVNALELDDSALYLCASSPGSARINGYTFGSGTRLTVV.

The table lists this clonotype with many counts. This chain links TRBV18 with TRBJ2-1; 9 positions match TRBD2. CDR1 is KGHSH, CDR2 LQKENI, per germline. This CDR3 has 16 amino acids. V trimming: 3 bases; J trimming: 7 bases; junction bases outside the gene matches: 10. CDR3 amino acids: CASSPNTGLAGNEQFF. Here the CDR3 DNA reads TGTGCCAGCTCACCTAATACGGGACTAGCCGGGAATGAGCAGTTCTTC. Looking up the rest from reference TRBV18 and TRBJ2-1 gives the full variable domain: NAGVMQNPRHLVRRRGQEARLRCSPMKGHSHVYWYRQLPEEGLKFMVYLQKENIIDESGMPKERFSAEFPKEGPSILRIQQVVRGDSAAYFCASSPNTGLAGNEQFFGPGTRLTVL.

In its sample, this clonotype was seen a few times. The V and J genes are TRBV19 and TRBJ2-6; weak D call: TRBD1 (5 bases). In germline, CDR1 is LNHDA, CDR2 SQIVND (reference sequence). This CDR3 is 16 amino acids long. Trimming shortened V by 6 bases and J by 0 bases, and 12 bases separated the two germline ends. This chain's CDR3 is CASRQTGYSGANVLTF. The CDR3 region has the DNA TGTGCCAGTAGGCAAACAGGATACTCTGGGGCCAACGTCCTGACTTTC.

This clonotype was counted ten times or more. The chain uses TRBV3-1 and TRBJ1-5, with D hard to call. The germline V and J ends were trimmed by 4 bases and 0 bases, with 13 bases remaining between them. Per the germline V gene, CDR1 is LGHDT and CDR2 is YNNKEL (reference sequence). The CDR3 sequence is 16 residues long. This CDR3 is CASSPTSGGSNQPQHF. The CDR3, as DNA: TGTGCCAGCAGCCCGACCTCAGGCGGTAGCAATCAGCCCCAGCATTTT.

Turning to this clonotype: A read error may produce the germline difference seen at one junction end. In DNA, the CDR3 is TGCGCCAGCAGCCAAGGGGCCAGGGGGAAGAGACCCTACGAGCAGTACTTC. This codes for CASSQGARGKRPYEQYF. This chain connects TRBV28 to TRBJ2-7; TRBD1 aligns across 7 bases. The CDR3 has 17 amino acids. Germline values: CDR1 MDHEN, CDR2 SYDVKM.

This clonotype has a count of ten or more. J is TRBJ1-5 and V is TRBV10-3, with D maybe TRBD1 (5 bases). V lost 9 bases to trimming and J lost 5 bases, with 14 bases between them. Germline CDR1 is ENHRY and CDR2 is SYGVKD. The CDR3 extends over 13 amino acids. The CDR3 loop reads CAITQGPDQPQHF. CDR3 in DNA: TGTGCCATAACCCAGGGACCTGATCAGCCCCAGCATTTT.

This clonotype was observed a few times. This chain connects TRBV9 to TRBJ2-1; maybe TRBD1 (5 bases). The length of the CDR3 is 16 residues. Germline V gene sequence: CDR1 SGDLS, CDR2 YYNGEE. V lost 4 bases to trimming and J lost 0 bases, with 14 bases between them. The CDR3 spells CASSPRVKGSYNEQFF. The CDR3 coding sequence is TGTGCCAGCAGCCCCAGGGTTAAGGGCTCCTACAATGAGCAGTTCTTC.

On this clonotype itself: This may arise from a read error, as a much more abundant clone is one base away. The chain links TRBV4-2 to TRBJ2-3, with D possibly being TRBD1 or TRBD2 (6 bases each). There are 18 residues in the CDR3. Looked up from germline, CDR1 is LGHNA and CDR2 is YNFKEQ. In DNA form, the CDR3 reads TGTGCCAGCAGCCAAGAAGAAGACGGAAGGGGGGACACAGATACGAAGTATTTT. The encoded protein is CASSQEEDGRGDTDTKYF.

At least ten counts were recorded for this clonotype. The chain carries TRBV2 and TRBJ2-3; D ambiguous. The V gene's germline CDR1 is SNHLY and CDR2 FYNNEI. V was pared by 4 bases and J by 0 bases, with 8 bases between. The CDR3 spans 14 residues. The CDR3 here is CASSAVASTDTQYF. The CDR3 nucleotides read TGTGCCAGCAGTGCCGTCGCTAGCACAGATACGCAGTATTTT.

This chain connects TRBV11-3 to TRBJ2-7, with TRBD1 matching 8 bases. The CDR3 spans 16 residues. Trimming removed 2 bases from V and 0 bases from J; junction bases left unmatched: 6. Looked up from germline, CDR1 is SGHNT and CDR2 is YENEEA. CDR3 DNA sequence: TGTGCCAGCAGCTTACGTGGACAGGGCCTCTCCTACGAGCAGTACTTC. Translation gives CASSLRGQGLSYEQYF.

This clonotype occurred once. The chain employs TRBV12-3 or TRBV12-4 and TRBJ1-2; D unclear. V lost 5 bases and J 2 bases, leaving 24 bases between the germline ends. The length of the CDR3 is 18 residues. CDR3 DNA: TGTGCCAGCAGTCAATACTCCCTGCTGGTGTCAGCAAACTATGGCTACACCTTC. Residues: CASSQYSLLVSANYGYTF.

The table lists this clonotype with many counts. V gene TRBV11-3 combines with J gene TRBJ2-3; D might be TRBD1 (6 bases). This CDR3 is built from 15 residues. Trimming removed 5 bases from V and 2 bases from J, with 14 bases in between. CDR1 is SGHNT and CDR2 is YENEEA in the germline V gene. CDR3 amino acids: CASSITGIYTDTQYF. DNA for the CDR3: TGTGCCAGCAGCATCACAGGGATTTACACAGATACGCAGTATTTT. Together with reference TRBV11-3 and TRBJ2-3, the CDR3 gives the full variable domain: EAGVVQSPRYKIIEKKQPVAFWCNPISGHNTLYWYLQNLGQGPELLIRYENEEAVDDSQLPKDRFSAERLKGVDSTLKIQPAELGDSAVYLCASSITGIYTDTQYFGPGTRLTVL.